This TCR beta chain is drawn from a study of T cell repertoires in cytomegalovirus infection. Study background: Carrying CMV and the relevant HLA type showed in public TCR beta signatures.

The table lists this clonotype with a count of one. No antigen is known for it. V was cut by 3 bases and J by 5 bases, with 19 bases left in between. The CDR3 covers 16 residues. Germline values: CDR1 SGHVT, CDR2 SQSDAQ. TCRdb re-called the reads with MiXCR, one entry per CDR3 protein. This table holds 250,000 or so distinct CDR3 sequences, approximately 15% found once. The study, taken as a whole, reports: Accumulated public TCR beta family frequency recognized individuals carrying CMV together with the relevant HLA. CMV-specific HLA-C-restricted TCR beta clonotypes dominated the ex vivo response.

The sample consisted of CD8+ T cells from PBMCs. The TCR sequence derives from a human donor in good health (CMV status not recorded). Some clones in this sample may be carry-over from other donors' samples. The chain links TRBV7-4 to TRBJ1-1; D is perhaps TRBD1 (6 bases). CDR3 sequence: CASSFPSATGRTEAFF. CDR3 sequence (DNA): TGTGCCAGCAGCTTTCCCTCAGCTACAGGGAGGACTGAAGCTTTCTTT.